The clone carrying this T cell receptor (beta chain) has just a few counts. Its target is unknown. The read terminates 3 residues ahead of where the CDR3 ends, so the germline J gene completes it. Patients had low serum IgG, IgA and/or IgM and specific antibody deficiency. Blood came from CVID subjects not ill and not taking immunomodulatory or immunosuppressive medication. Donors gave roughly 4.5 to 9 ml heparinized peripheral whole blood. This CDR3 is built from 15 residues. Trimming at V came to 5 bases and at J to 2 bases, leaving 7 bases not matched to a gene. The germline CDR1 and CDR2 sequences are SGHTA and FQGTGA. The entry originates in a study of T cell clonality in common variable immunodeficiency. Sequencing used immunoSEQ multiplex PCR; TCRdb keeps in-frame clones, though not all of them. The repertoire consists of about 7,300 clones, none detected only once. The study, taken as a whole, reports: In common variable immunodeficiency, TCR beta chains reportedly carried fewer deletions and N-nucleotide insertions. CVID subjects shared fewer TCRbeta clones than healthy controls did.

Sequenced: peripheral blood mononuclear cells. The V call is TRBV7-3, the J call TRBJ2-7, with 9 bases identical to TRBD1. The receptor was isolated from a human donor with common variable immunodeficiency. The chain's CDR3 is CASSLTGGETYEQYF. CDR3 bases read: TGTGCCAGCAGCCTGACAGGGGGGGAAACCTACGAG.